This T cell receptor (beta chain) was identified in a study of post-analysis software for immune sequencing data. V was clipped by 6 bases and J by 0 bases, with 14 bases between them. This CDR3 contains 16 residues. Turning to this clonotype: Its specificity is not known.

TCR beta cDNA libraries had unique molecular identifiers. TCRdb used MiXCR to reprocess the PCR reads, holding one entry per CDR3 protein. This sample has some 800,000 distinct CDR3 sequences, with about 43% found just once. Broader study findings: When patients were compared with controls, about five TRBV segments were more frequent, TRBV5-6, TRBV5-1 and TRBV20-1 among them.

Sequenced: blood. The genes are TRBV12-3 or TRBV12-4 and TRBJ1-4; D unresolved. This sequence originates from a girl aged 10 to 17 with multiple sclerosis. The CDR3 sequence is CASRRTGSPTNEKLFF. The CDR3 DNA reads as TGTGCCAGCAGGAGAACCGGGTCCCCAACTAATGAAAAACTGTTTTTT.